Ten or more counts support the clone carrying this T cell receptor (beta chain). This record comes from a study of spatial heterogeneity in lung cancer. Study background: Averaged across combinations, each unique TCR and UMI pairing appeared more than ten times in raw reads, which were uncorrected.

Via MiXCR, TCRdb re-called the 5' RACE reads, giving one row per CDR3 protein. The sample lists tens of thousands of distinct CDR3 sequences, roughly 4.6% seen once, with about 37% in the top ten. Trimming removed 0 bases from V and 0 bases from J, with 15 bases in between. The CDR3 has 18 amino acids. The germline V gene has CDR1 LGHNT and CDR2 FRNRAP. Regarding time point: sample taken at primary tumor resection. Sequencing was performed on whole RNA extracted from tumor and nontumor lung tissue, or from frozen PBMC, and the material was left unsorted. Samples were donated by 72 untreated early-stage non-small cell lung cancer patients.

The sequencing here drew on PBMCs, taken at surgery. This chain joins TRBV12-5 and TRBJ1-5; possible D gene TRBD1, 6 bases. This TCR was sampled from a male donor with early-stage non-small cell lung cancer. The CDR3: CASGLVMRNRDSNQPQHF. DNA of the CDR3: TGTGCTAGTGGTTTGGTAATGAGAAACAGGGATAGCAATCAGCCCCAGCATTTT.